A selection of T cell receptor beta chains follows, all from one sample in a study of blood T cell repertoires in COVID-19. Libraries were prepared by immunoSEQ multiplex PCR; TCRdb keeps only in-frame clonotypes and omits some of them. The profile shows around 200,000 clones, around nine tenths of them singletons. Sequenced input: peripheral blood. These receptors were obtained from a man aged 40-55 years with active or convalescent COVID-19. Each CDR3 is given with its conserved first and last residue. D genes are given only for firm matches. Clone size is stated in some rows and not others, as once, few, many or a class when expanded.

j_gene: TRBJ2-1; abundance: .; d_gene: .; v_gene: TRBV20-1; len: 11; CDR3nt: TGCAGTGCTACAGGGGTAAATGAGCAGTTCTTC; CDR3aa: CSATGVNEQFF
j_gene: TRBJ2-7; abundance: .; d_gene: TRBD1; v_gene: TRBV7-9; len: 14; CDR3nt: TGTGCCAGCAGCTCCCCGGGACAGGCCTACGAGCAGTACTTC; CDR3aa: CASSSPGQAYEQYF
j_gene: TRBJ1-2; abundance: .; d_gene: TRBD1; v_gene: TRBV3-1/TRBV3-2; len: 16; CDR3nt: TGTGCCAGCAGCCCTTTCCGACAGGGGGCTAGCTATGGCTACACCTTC; CDR3aa: CASSPFRQGASYGYTF
j_gene: TRBJ2-5; abundance: .; d_gene: TRBD2; v_gene: TRBV20-1; len: 11; CDR3nt: TGCAGTTCCCTAGCGGAAGAGACCCAGTACTTC; CDR3aa: CSSLAEETQYF
j_gene: TRBJ2-5; abundance: .; d_gene: TRBD2; v_gene: TRBV4-1; len: 15; CDR3nt: TGCGCCAGCAGCGGAACCGGGACTAGTATGGAGACCCAGTACTTC; CDR3aa: CASSGTGTSMETQYF
j_gene: TRBJ1-6; abundance: .; d_gene: TRBD1; v_gene: TRBV18; len: 14; CDR3nt: TGTGCCAGCTCACTGGACAGGGCTAGTTCACCCCTCCACTTT; CDR3aa: CASSLDRASSPLHF
j_gene: TRBJ2-7; abundance: few; d_gene: .; v_gene: TRBV12-3/TRBV12-4; len: 12; CDR3nt: TGTGCCAGCAGCCCCGGACAGAACGAGCAGTACTTC; CDR3aa: CASSPGQNEQYF
j_gene: TRBJ1-1; abundance: .; d_gene: .; v_gene: TRBV28; len: 12; CDR3nt: TGTGCCAGCAGTTCACACAGGGTGGAAGCTTTCTTT; CDR3aa: CASSSHRVEAFF
j_gene: TRBJ2-4; abundance: .; d_gene: TRBD1; v_gene: TRBV5-6; len: 11; CDR3nt: TGTGCCAGCAGCTCAGGGACAGGGGTAAACTTC; CDR3aa: CASSSGTGVNF
j_gene: TRBJ1-2; abundance: .; d_gene: .; v_gene: TRBV11-3; len: 12; CDR3nt: TGTGCCAGCAGCCCAAAGTGGGGCGGCTACACCTTC; CDR3aa: CASSPKWGGYTF
j_gene: TRBJ1-1; abundance: .; d_gene: .; v_gene: TRBV6-5; len: 14; CDR3nt: TGTGCCAGCGCGAATTTTCGGGGGGGCACTGAAGCTTTCTTT; CDR3aa: CASANFRGGTEAFF
j_gene: TRBJ2-7; abundance: few; d_gene: .; v_gene: TRBV2; len: 12; CDR3nt: TGTGCCAGCAGTGACAGTCCCTACGAGCAGTACTTC; CDR3aa: CASSDSPYEQYF
j_gene: TRBJ1-2; abundance: once; d_gene: .; v_gene: TRBV10-2; len: 14; CDR3nt: TGCGCCAGCAGTGGTGACGGACTTAACTATGGCTACACCTTC; CDR3aa: CASSGDGLNYGYTF
j_gene: TRBJ1-1; abundance: .; d_gene: TRBD1; v_gene: TRBV11-2; len: 15; CDR3nt: TGTGCCAGCAGCTTTCGGACAGGGGTGGCCACTGAAGCTTTCTTT; CDR3aa: CASSFRTGVATEAFF
j_gene: TRBJ2-2; abundance: .; d_gene: .; v_gene: TRBV4-3; len: 15; CDR3nt: TGCGCCAGCAGCCAACCGGACAGAAACACCGGGGAGCTGTTTTTT; CDR3aa: CASSQPDRNTGELFF
j_gene: TRBJ2-7; abundance: .; d_gene: TRBD1; v_gene: TRBV6-2/TRBV6-3; len: 16; CDR3nt: TGTGCCAGCAGTTACCCCCCGGGACAGGGAACGTACGAGCAGTACTTC; CDR3aa: CASSYPPGQGTYEQYF
j_gene: TRBJ2-7; abundance: once; d_gene: .; v_gene: TRBV6-2/TRBV6-3; len: 16; CDR3nt: TGTGCCAGCAGTTACACCCGGACACCTTCCTCCTACGAGCAGTACTTC; CDR3aa: CASSYTRTPSSYEQYF
j_gene: TRBJ2-4; abundance: .; d_gene: TRBD1; v_gene: TRBV27; len: 14; CDR3nt: TGTGCCAGCAGTTTAACCAGGACAGGAGACATTCAGTACTTC; CDR3aa: CASSLTRTGDIQYF
j_gene: TRBJ1-1; abundance: .; d_gene: .; v_gene: TRBV19; len: 14; CDR3nt: TGTGCCAGTAGTATAACCAGGTATAACACTGAAGCTTTCTTT; CDR3aa: CASSITRYNTEAFF
j_gene: TRBJ1-1; abundance: .; d_gene: .; v_gene: TRBV28; len: 13; CDR3nt: TGTGCCAGCTCCCCGACTCTGAACACTGAAGCTTTCTTT; CDR3aa: CASSPTLNTEAFF
j_gene: TRBJ1-6; abundance: .; d_gene: .; v_gene: TRBV7-8; len: 15; CDR3nt: TGTGCCAGCAGTGAAACGGGACACCCTACCTCACCCCTCCACTTT; CDR3aa: CASSETGHPTSPLHF
j_gene: TRBJ2-6; abundance: .; d_gene: .; v_gene: TRBV2; len: 18; CDR3nt: TGTGCCAGCAGTGAAGCCCGGGGGGCCTTCTCTGGGGCCAACGTCCTGACTTTC; CDR3aa: CASSEARGAFSGANVLTF
j_gene: TRBJ1-2; abundance: .; d_gene: TRBD1; v_gene: TRBV12-3/TRBV12-4; len: 13; CDR3nt: TGTGCCAGCAGTTTAGCGACAGGGGATGGCTACACCTTC; CDR3aa: CASSLATGDGYTF
j_gene: TRBJ1-6; abundance: .; d_gene: .; v_gene: TRBV28; len: 16; CDR3nt: TGTGCCAGCAGTTACCACAGGGTTACCTATAATTCACCCCTCCACTTT; CDR3aa: CASSYHRVTYNSPLHF
j_gene: TRBJ1-6; abundance: .; d_gene: .; v_gene: TRBV28; len: 12; CDR3nt: TGTGCCGGGAGGGACGATAATTCACCCCTCCACTTT; CDR3aa: CAGRDDNSPLHF
j_gene: TRBJ1-5; abundance: few; d_gene: .; v_gene: TRBV4-1; len: 16; CDR3nt: TGCGCCAGCAGCCAAGGCTGGGGGACGGGAGATCAGCCCCAGCATTTT; CDR3aa: CASSQGWGTGDQPQHF
j_gene: TRBJ2-7; abundance: .; d_gene: TRBD1; v_gene: TRBV7-8; len: 14; CDR3nt: TGTGCCAGCAGCTTAACCCAGGGGGCCGACGAGCAGTACTTC; CDR3aa: CASSLTQGADEQYF
j_gene: TRBJ2-7; abundance: .; d_gene: TRBD2; v_gene: TRBV11-3; len: 15; CDR3nt: TGTGCCAGCAGCTTAGACGGGGGGAAACGGAACGAGCAGTACTTC; CDR3aa: CASSLDGGKRNEQYF
j_gene: TRBJ1-6; abundance: once; d_gene: .; v_gene: TRBV11-2; len: 15; CDR3nt: TGTGCCAGCAGCACAGGACAGTGGGAAGGTTCACCCCTCCACTTT; CDR3aa: CASSTGQWEGSPLHF
j_gene: TRBJ1-5; abundance: .; d_gene: .; v_gene: TRBV28; len: 13; CDR3nt: TGTGCCAGCAGAGCAGGGTATGGTCAGCCCCAGCATTTT; CDR3aa: CASRAGYGQPQHF
j_gene: TRBJ1-6; abundance: .; d_gene: .; v_gene: TRBV5-5; len: 17; CDR3nt: TGTGCCAGCAGCTTGGATGGCCCCACCTCCTATAATTCACCCCTCCACTTT; CDR3aa: CASSLDGPTSYNSPLHF
j_gene: TRBJ1-2; abundance: .; d_gene: .; v_gene: TRBV6-5; len: 13; CDR3nt: TGTGCCAGCCTCCCGGGGAGGGGATATGGCTACACCTTC; CDR3aa: CASLPGRGYGYTF
j_gene: TRBJ2-1; abundance: once; d_gene: .; v_gene: TRBV5-6; len: 14; CDR3nt: TGTGCCAGCACCGGGGGAAGCTCCTACAATGAGCAGTTCTTC; CDR3aa: CASTGGSSYNEQFF
j_gene: TRBJ1-2; abundance: .; d_gene: .; v_gene: TRBV6-5; len: 13; CDR3nt: TGTGCCAGCGTAGACAGCCCCGTCTATGGCTACACCTTC; CDR3aa: CASVDSPVYGYTF